The text below deals with one TCR beta chain. The antigen remains undetermined. The data stem from a study of vaccination and CD4 T cells after COVID-19. For the study at large: From HCoV-229E, HCoV-OC43, HCoV-NL63 and SARS-CoV-2, overlapping spike peptides were used to stimulate the cells. The authors gave control cultures a CEFX pool, an HIV-1 Nef pool, or no peptide. Regarding the study as a whole: Spike mono-reactivity was shown by 304 of 307 vaccine-specific clones in convalescent patients.

Cultured CD4+ T-cell DNA underwent Oncomine TCR Beta short-read sequencing. TCRdb reprocessed the PCR reads via MiXCR and lists one record per CDR3 protein. The sample has about 6,800 distinct CDR3 sequences, around half seen once. Treatment denoted: approximately nine-day PBMC culture with coronavirus spike peptide pools or control peptides (ViraFEST assay). CD4+ T lymphocytes from the unexposed donor were collected before the COVID-19 pandemic (2011-2018). Per well, some 2 million PBMCs were cultured in the presence of about 10 IU/ml IL-2 and approximately 10 ug/ml peptide pools. The sample was CD4+ T cells from blood, cultured in vitro. This TCR derives from a human donor in good health.

CDR3: CASSGDRDNQPQHF. In DNA, the CDR3 is TGTGCCAGCAGTGGAGACAGGGACAATCAGCCCCAGCATTTT. This chain joins TRBV6-2 or TRBV6-3 and TRBJ1-5, with 7 bases aligning to TRBD1. Germline CDR1 is MNHEY and CDR2 is SVGEGT. V lost 5 bases, J lost 3 bases, and 4 bases stayed unmatched. CDR3 length: 14 amino acids.